Ten or more counts support the clone carrying this T cell receptor beta chain. Antigen: not known. Repertoires were generated with immunoSEQ multiplex PCR, while TCRdb's copy carries only in-frame clones and drops some. Sampling found around 34,000 clones, none seen once. The CDR3 has 13 amino acids. V dropped 11 bases and J dropped 3 bases, with 17 bases sitting between them. The germline gives CDR1 ENHRY, CDR2 SYGVKD. This sample is drawn from a study of T cells after posttransplantation cyclophosphamide. Study-level findings and limits: TRB overlap between skin or GI tissue T cells and blood was limited.

On the day of bone marrow donation, the related graft donor provided peripheral blood. Sequencing was done on a sample of PBMCs. The TCR comes from a woman aged 45-60 years in good health and a related stem cell transplant donor. V usage is TRBV10-3 and J usage is TRBJ2-7; possible D gene TRBD1, 5 bases. The CDR3 sequence: CAVQASNDYEQYF. CDR3 sequence (DNA): TGTGCCGTACAGGCGTCCAACGACTACGAGCAGTACTTC.